This is a list of T cell receptor beta chains from one sample in a study of T-cell reconstitution after alpha-beta-depleted transplantation in children. Using its own MiXCR run on the PCR reads, TCRdb lists one record per CDR3 protein. Among roughly 610,000 distinct CDR3 sequences, 10% were seen once, and the ten largest hold approximately 4.1%. Sequencing was performed on PBMCs from the stem cell graft donor, taken from the stem cell graft. These receptors were taken from a human donor who donated a stem cell graft to a child with acute myeloid leukemia. CDR3s include the opening cysteine and the closing phenylalanine or tryptophan. Each record gives: J gene, V gene, clone size, D gene, CDR3 protein, CDR3 DNA. D genes are given only for firm matches. Not all rows give a size; the values are once, few, many and, for expanded clones, a class.

TRBJ1-1 | TRBV20-1 | many | NA | CSARVDTSEAFF | TGCAGTGCTAGAGTAGACACCTCTGAAGCTTTCTTT
TRBJ2-1 | TRBV7-9 | few | TRBD2 | CASTGGDEQFF | TGTGCCAGCACGGGGGGGGATGAGCAGTTCTTC
TRBJ2-1 | TRBV6-9 | NA | NA | CASRPPPDSIIYNEQFF | TGTGCCAGCAGGCCCCCTCCTGACTCAATTATCTACAATGAGCAGTTCTTC
TRBJ2-2 | TRBV4-2 | NA | TRBD2 | CASSMPSGRVHTGELFF | TGTGCCAGCAGCATGCCTAGCGGGAGGGTCCACACCGGGGAGCTGTTTTTT
TRBJ2-7 | TRBV7-8 | NA | NA | CASSLEGGQGPYEQYF | TGTGCCAGCAGCTTAGAGGGTGGGCAGGGCCCCTACGAGCAGTACTTC
TRBJ2-1 | TRBV9 | few | TRBD2 | CASSVGTSGVNEQFF | TGTGCCAGCAGCGTAGGGACTAGTGGTGTCAATGAGCAGTTCTTC
TRBJ2-5 | TRBV6-1 | NA | TRBD2 | CASSPSMSGSRETQYF | TGTGCCAGCAGCCCTAGTATGAGCGGGAGCCGGGAGACCCAGTACTTC
TRBJ1-2 | TRBV7-9 | NA | NA | CASSRVQGFGYTF | TGTGCCAGCAGTAGAGTACAGGGATTTGGCTACACCTTC
TRBJ1-1 | TRBV29-1 | many | NA | CSVAHRGRETEAFF | TGCAGCGTTGCTCATCGGGGCAGGGAAACTGAAGCTTTCTTT
TRBJ2-4 | TRBV14 | many | TRBD1 | CASSPLGTGRNIQYF | TGTGCCAGCAGCCCCCTTGGGACAGGGAGAAACATTCAGTACTTC
TRBJ2-2 | TRBV25-1 | NA | NA | CASSGDHGTLNTGELFF | TGTGCCAGCAGTGGGGACCACGGGACTTTGAACACCGGGGAGCTGTTTTTT
TRBJ1-1 | TRBV5-1 | many | NA | CASSLVGGIAFF | TGCGCCAGCAGCTTGGTCGGGGGAATAGCTTTCTTT
TRBJ2-1 | TRBV11-2 | NA | TRBD2 | CASSLLIRLAGEGNEQFF | TGTGCCAGCAGCCTATTAATCCGACTAGCGGGAGAGGGCAATGAGCAGTTCTTC
TRBJ1-1 | TRBV5-1 | few | TRBD1 | CASSSAPGQGNTEAFF | TGCGCCAGCAGCTCCGCTCCGGGACAGGGGAACACTGAAGCTTTCTTT
TRBJ2-3 | TRBV20-1 | few | NA | CSARGTIRKDTQYF | TGCAGTGCTAGGGGTACGATTCGGAAAGATACGCAGTATTTT
TRBJ2-7 | TRBV20-1 | NA | NA | CSARGAGSSYEQYF | TGCAGTGCTAGAGGCGCGGGGAGCTCCTACGAGCAGTACTTC
TRBJ1-5 | TRBV28 | NA | NA | CASSLGRGPLRPQHF | TGTGCCAGCAGTTTGGGCAGGGGCCCCCTGAGGCCCCAGCATTTT
TRBJ2-7 | TRBV20-1 | many | NA | CSARESSPYEQYF | TGCAGTGCTAGGGAGTCTAGTCCCTACGAGCAGTACTTC
TRBJ2-2 | TRBV12-3/TRBV12-4 | many | TRBD1 | CASSFEVWGTGGFANTGELFF | TGTGCCAGCAGTTTTGAGGTTTGGGGGACAGGGGGATTCGCGAACACCGGGGAGCTGTTTTTT
TRBJ1-5 | TRBV5-6 | few | TRBD1 | CASSLGVPGQKHF | TGTGCCAGCAGCTTGGGTGTCCCGGGACAGAAGCATTTT
TRBJ2-7 | TRBV7-9 | many | NA | CASSNPAGSSYEQYF | TGTGCCAGCAGCAACCCAGCGGGTAGCTCCTACGAGCAGTACTTC
TRBJ1-5 | TRBV28 | many | NA | CASSLEGYNQPQHF | TGTGCCAGCAGTTTAGAGGGTTACAATCAGCCCCAGCATTTT
TRBJ1-4 | TRBV20-1 | NA | TRBD1 | CSARPRDRGNEKLFF | TGCAGTGCTAGACCTCGGGACAGGGGGAATGAAAAACTGTTTTTT
TRBJ2-3 | TRBV7-8 | NA | TRBD1 | CASSSPGQGAADTQYF | TGTGCCAGCAGCTCTCCGGGACAGGGGGCTGCAGATACGCAGTATTTT
TRBJ2-5 | TRBV7-2 | NA | TRBD2 | CASSVNQGGSFVQYF | TGTGCCAGCAGCGTTAACCAGGGCGGGAGTTTCGTCCAGTACTTC
TRBJ1-6 | TRBV12-3/TRBV12-4 | few | TRBD1 | CASTGDRGDSPLHF | TGTGCCAGCACCGGGGACAGGGGAGATTCACCCCTCCACTTT
TRBJ2-1 | TRBV5-1 | few | TRBD2 | CASSIPSGRINEQFF | TGCGCCAGCAGCATCCCTAGCGGGAGAATCAATGAGCAGTTCTTC
TRBJ2-1 | TRBV15 | many | TRBD2 | CATSRGTSGWVQFF | TGTGCCACCAGCAGAGGGACTAGCGGTTGGGTGCAGTTCTTC
TRBJ2-5 | TRBV12-3/TRBV12-4 | few | NA | CASSLVGTAYQETQYF | TGTGCCAGCAGTTTAGTCGGGACTGCGTACCAAGAGACCCAGTACTTC
TRBJ2-2 | TRBV14 | NA | NA | CASSVVYPTGELFF | TGTGCCAGCAGCGTGGTTTACCCAACCGGGGAGCTGTTTTTT
TRBJ1-1 | TRBV21-1 | NA | NA | CASSKGSTEAFF | TGTGCCAGCAGCAAAGGGTCTACTGAAGCTTTCTTT
TRBJ2-1 | TRBV6-1 | many | NA | CASRERRGSSPVGNEQFF | TGTGCCAGCAGGGAAAGACGGGGCTCCTCCCCGGTGGGCAATGAGCAGTTCTTC
TRBJ1-4 | TRBV12-3/TRBV12-4 | few | TRBD1 | CASRGTGRDEKLFF | TGTGCCAGCAGGGGGACAGGGCGGGACGAAAAACTGTTTTTT
TRBJ2-3 | TRBV7-6 | few | TRBD2 | CASSPQMRGSSDTQYF | TGTGCCAGCAGCCCCCAAATGCGCGGGAGTTCAGATACGCAGTATTTT
TRBJ2-3 | TRBV6-6 | few | NA | CASSFGSKDTQYF | TGTGCCAGCAGTTTCGGATCGAAAGATACGCAGTATTTT
TRBJ2-3 | TRBV20-1 | few | TRBD2 | CSARVSGRSTDTQYF | TGCAGTGCTCGGGTCAGCGGGAGGTCTACAGATACGCAGTATTTT
TRBJ1-1 | TRBV29-1 | many | NA | CSADRGSTEAFF | TGCAGCGCTGATAGGGGTTCTACTGAAGCTTTCTTT
TRBJ2-3 | TRBV20-1 | NA | NA | CSARGGVSTDTQYF | TGCAGTGCTAGGGGTGGGGTTAGCACAGATACGCAGTATTTT
TRBJ1-5 | TRBV12-3/TRBV12-4 | NA | NA | CASSQGQSNQPQHF | TGTGCCAGCAGCCAGGGCCAAAGCAATCAGCCCCAGCATTTT
TRBJ2-3 | TRBV11-2 | NA | TRBD2 | CASSKGRSGGHSDTQYF | TGTGCCAGCAGCAAGGGTAGATCGGGAGGGCACTCAGATACGCAGTATTTT
TRBJ2-3 | TRBV7-8 | many | NA | CASSLWRGDTQYF | TGTGCCAGCAGCTTATGGAGGGGAGATACGCAGTATTTT
TRBJ2-2 | TRBV29-1 | many | NA | CSVAEVNTGELFF | TGCAGCGTTGCGGAGGTAAACACCGGGGAGCTGTTTTTT
TRBJ2-1 | TRBV5-1 | NA | NA | CASSPERGLIDYNEQFF | TGCGCCAGCAGCCCCGAACGCGGACTCATAGATTACAATGAGCAGTTCTTC
TRBJ1-1 | TRBV29-1 | few | NA | CSVEGTEDTEAFF | TGCAGCGTTGAAGGGACAGAGGACACTGAAGCTTTCTTT
TRBJ1-1 | TRBV4-3 | NA | TRBD1 | CASSHALTGVGTEAFF | TGCGCCAGCAGCCATGCCCTGACAGGGGTGGGCACTGAAGCTTTCTTT
TRBJ2-7 | TRBV28 | many | NA | CASSSSWGGYEQYF | TGTGCCAGCAGTTCCAGTTGGGGCGGGTACGAGCAGTACTTC
TRBJ2-3 | TRBV4-2 | NA | TRBD2 | CASSLGLAGSLSTDTQYF | TGTGCCAGCAGCCTGGGACTAGCGGGGAGCTTATCCACAGATACGCAGTATTTT
TRBJ2-7 | TRBV20-1 | many | NA | CSAPDSGISYEQYF | TGCAGTGCCCCCGATAGCGGCATTTCCTACGAGCAGTACTTC
TRBJ2-7 | TRBV27 | few | NA | CASRAPGEQYF | TGTGCCAGCAGAGCACCAGGCGAGCAGTACTTC
TRBJ2-3 | TRBV7-2 | NA | TRBD1 | CASSPDRATDTQYF | TGTGCCAGCAGCCCGGACAGGGCCACAGATACGCAGTATTTT
TRBJ2-3 | TRBV6-2/TRBV6-3 | few | TRBD1 | CASSSDRTQYF | TGTGCCAGCAGTTCGGACAGGACGCAGTATTTT
TRBJ1-1 | TRBV5-1 | many | NA | CASSLQGVTEAFF | TGCGCCAGCAGCTTACAGGGAGTAACTGAAGCTTTCTTT